The 4 T cell receptor beta chains below were found in one sample sequenced in a study of shared clonotypes between healthy human individuals. Measured with immunoSEQ multiplex PCR; TCRdb has only the in-frame clones, and not every one. Here the sample spans some 1.4 million clones, roughly 95% being singletons. Input material: naive CD4+ T cells sorted from blood. Subset indicated: CD45RA+ positively selected. The source is a man aged 25 to 40 in good health.

The V gene is TRBV10-3, the J gene TRBJ2-7; D is undetermined. Germline V gene sequence: CDR1 ENHRY, CDR2 SYGVKD. CDR3 size: 14 residues. Trimming left V 10 bases short and J 2 bases short, with 18 bases between. CDR3 loop: CATISYESTYEQYF. CDR3 DNA sequence: TGTGCCACCATAAGCTACGAGTCCACCTACGAGCAGTACTTC.

This clone occurred once. The DNA of the CDR3 is TGTGCCAGCAGCAATGCTAGGTTTAGGACAATCGCCTTAGCTCCCTCCTACAATGAGCAGTTCTTC. Protein product: CASSNARFRTIALAPSYNEQFF. This chain uses TRBV21-1 with TRBJ2-1; TRBD1 is taken as the D call from the table, unchecked against the DNA. TRBV21-1 is shown as a pseudogene. The CDR3 spans 22 residues.

The V and J genes are TRBV18 and TRBJ1-1; a possible D gene is TRBD1 (6 bases). CDR3 length equals 14 residues. V was trimmed by 3 bases and J by 0 bases, leaving 8 bases between them. From germline, CDR1 is KGHSH and CDR2 LQKENI. The CDR3 nucleotides read TGTGCCAGCTCACCGGACAGCCTGAACACTGAAGCTTTCTTT. Amino acids: CASSPDSLNTEAFF. Full variable domain (rest looked up from reference TRBV18 and TRBJ1-1): NAGVMQNPRHLVRRRGQEARLRCSPMKGHSHVYWYRQLPEEGLKFMVYLQKENIIDESGMPKERFSAEFPKEGPSILRIQQVVRGDSAAYFCASSPDSLNTEAFFGQGTRLTVV.

In the case of this clone: This sample also contains other DNA sequences that code for the same CDR3. The gene calls are TRBV27 and TRBJ2-1; D gene ambiguous. The germline V gene encodes CDR1 MNHEY and CDR2 SMNVEV (reference sequence). Trimming took 4 bases from V and 3 from J, leaving 4 bases between them. CDR3 length: 12 residues. Here the CDR3 DNA reads TGTGCCAGCAGTTCCCGCTACAATGAGCAGTTCTTC. This gives the protein CASSSRYNEQFF.